A selection of T cell receptor beta chains follows, all from one sample in a study of T-cell reconstitution after alpha-beta-depleted transplantation in children. TCRdb reprocessed the PCR reads via MiXCR and lists one record per CDR3 protein. Of about 980,000 distinct CDR3 sequences detected, roughly 29% appear once; the ten largest clones hold more than 25%. The material was PBMCs, mostly from graft donor cells, obtained 360 days after TCRalphabeta/CD19-depleted stem cell transplant. Receptors originate from a boy in the first two years of life who had a stem cell transplant for SCID, so the T cells may come from the graft donor. Each CDR3 is given with its conserved first and last residue. A D gene is named only where the DNA matches it firmly. The size field is filled for only some rows; it gives once, few, many or a size class.

-	TRBV2	-	TRBJ1-1	TGTGCCAGCAGTGAGGGGGCTGTCACTGAAGCTTTCTTT	CASSEGAVTEAFF
-	TRBV20-1	TRBD1	TRBJ2-1	TGCAGTGCTAGACCGGGACAGGGGATTAGCAATGAGCAGTTCTTC	CSARPGQGISNEQFF
-	TRBV15	-	TRBJ2-5	TGTGCCACTGGACAGTTTCAAGAGACCCAGTACTTC	CATGQFQETQYF
-	TRBV7-2	-	TRBJ2-2	TGTGCCAGCAGCCCCCGAAGGGGTATTTCGAACACCGGGGAGCTGTTTTTT	CASSPRRGISNTGELFF
few	TRBV20-1	TRBD1	TRBJ1-5	TGCAGTGCTAGAGAAGGGACAGGGAATCAGCCCCAGCATTTT	CSAREGTGNQPQHF
few	TRBV11-2	TRBD1	TRBJ1-6	TGTGCCAGCAGCCCCCAGGGGGCCCTTGGATCACCCCTCCACTTT	CASSPQGALGSPLHF
many	TRBV2	TRBD2	TRBJ2-1	TGTGCCAGCAGTCGCCAACTAGCGTCCTACAATGAGCAGTTCTTC	CASSRQLASYNEQFF
few	TRBV12-3/TRBV12-4	TRBD1	TRBJ1-5	TGTGCCAGCAGTGGGGGACAGTCCCATCAGCCCCAGCATTTT	CASSGGQSHQPQHF
few	TRBV29-1	TRBD1	TRBJ2-5	TGCAGCGTGGACAGGGCGATCAGTATGGAGACCCAGTACTTC	CSVDRAISMETQYF
-	TRBV6-1	TRBD1	TRBJ1-2	TGTGCCACCAGGACAGGGGGAAACTATGGCTACACCTTC	CATRTGGNYGYTF
few	TRBV20-1	-	TRBJ1-2	TGCAGTGCTACGGGTCAGCTTACTAACTATGGCTACACCTTC	CSATGQLTNYGYTF
few	TRBV5-1	TRBD2	TRBJ2-2	TGCGCCAGCAGCGACGGGGGGGCCGGGGAGCTGTTTTTT	CASSDGGAGELFF
-	TRBV3-1	TRBD2	TRBJ2-7	TGTGCCAGCAGCCCAATCGGGACTAACTCCTACGAGCAGTACTTC	CASSPIGTNSYEQYF
-	TRBV10-1	-	TRBJ2-5	TGCGCCAGCAGTGAGTCTGGGTCAAGGGAGACCCAGTACTTC	CASSESGSRETQYF